A selection of T cell receptor beta chains follows, all from one sample in a study of neurological immune-mediated disorders. TCRdb itself ran the 5' RACE reads through MiXCR, one entry per CDR3 protein. This sample carries 50,000 to 60,000 distinct CDR3 sequences, less than 2.5% of them seen once, and the ten largest clones take about 3%. Source material: PBMCs. These receptors were collected from a man aged 50 to 59 with multiple sclerosis. Both conserved end residues are part of each CDR3. Each record gives: J gene, clone size, V gene, D gene, CDR3 protein, CDR3 DNA. D genes are given only for firm matches. Size is omitted from some rows. Given values are once, few, many or a class for expanded clones.

TRBJ1-6 few TRBV12-3/TRBV12-4 TRBD1 CASSLTGGNSTLNF TGTGCCAGCAGTCTGACAGGGGGCAATTCAACCCTCAACTTT
TRBJ1-1 many TRBV12-3/TRBV12-4 TRBD1 CASSLRTGGNTEAFF TGTGCCAGCAGTTTAAGGACAGGAGGGAACACTGAAGCTTTCTTT
TRBJ2-7 many TRBV20-1 - CSARGGDRSFSYEQYF TGCAGTGCTCGGGGGGGGGACAGGAGCTTCTCCTACGAGCAGTACTTC
TRBJ1-2 many TRBV20-1 - CSATGGGIAYGYTF TGCAGTGCCACCGGGGGGGGGATCGCTTACGGCTACACCTTC
TRBJ2-7 many TRBV7-2 TRBD1 CASRTGTGAYEQYF TGTGCCAGCAGGACCGGGACAGGGGCTTACGAGCAGTACTTC
TRBJ2-5 many TRBV6-6 TRBD2 CASGRGETQYF TGTGCCAGCGGGAGGGGTGAGACCCAGTACTTC
TRBJ1-1 many TRBV18 - CASSPQQDTEAFF TGTGCCAGCTCACCACAGCAGGACACTGAAGCTTTCTTT
TRBJ2-7 many TRBV27 - CASGSARYSYEQYF TGTGCCAGCGGGTCCGCCCGCTACTCCTACGAGCAGTACTTC
TRBJ2-7 many TRBV7-6 - CASSPQEGRVYEQYF TGTGCCAGCAGCCCACAAGAGGGAAGGGTCTACGAGCAGTACTTC
TRBJ2-3 many TRBV24-1 TRBD1 CATRPGDSSRTDTQYF TGTGCCACACGCCCTGGGGACAGCAGCAGGACAGATACGCAGTATTTT
TRBJ1-1 many TRBV7-2 TRBD1 CASSPDRTAFF TGTGCCAGCAGTCCGGACAGGACGGCTTTCTTT
TRBJ2-7 many TRBV12-3/TRBV12-4 TRBD1 CASSSQGNTYEQYF TGTGCCAGCAGTTCACAGGGGAATACCTACGAGCAGTACTTC
TRBJ2-3 many TRBV12-3/TRBV12-4 - CASSPMFGTDTQYF TGTGCCAGCAGTCCAATGTTTGGCACAGATACGCAGTATTTT
TRBJ2-1 many TRBV27 - CASSIRGIEQFF TGTGCCAGCAGTATCAGGGGAATTGAGCAGTTCTTC
TRBJ1-3 many TRBV7-9 - CASSRGLHSGNTIYF TGTGCCAGCAGCCGGGGGCTACACTCTGGAAACACCATATATTTT
TRBJ2-2 many TRBV7-2 TRBD2 CASSLGGLAPGELFF TGTGCCAGCAGCTTGGGAGGACTAGCTCCCGGGGAGCTGTTTTTT
TRBJ2-3 many TRBV29-1 - CSVVLSVDTQYF TGCAGCGTTGTATTATCGGTGGATACGCAGTATTTT
TRBJ1-1 many TRBV5-1 - CASSAQGGNTEAFF TGCGCCAGCAGCGCACAGGGAGGAAACACTGAAGCTTTCTTT
TRBJ1-2 many TRBV27 - CASSLSWTGNYGYTF TGTGCCAGCAGTTTATCCTGGACGGGTAACTATGGCTACACCTTC
TRBJ2-3 many TRBV6-4 - CASSATLSGDTQYF TGTGCCAGCAGTGCGACTTTATCGGGAGATACGCAGTATTTT
TRBJ2-1 many TRBV5-1 TRBD2 CASSLDVSGGYNEQFF TGCGCCAGCAGCTTGGACGTGTCGGGGGGCTACAATGAGCAGTTCTTC
TRBJ1-2 many TRBV11-2 - CASSLDSRGGYTF TGTGCCAGCAGCTTAGATTCACGGGGAGGCTACACCTTC
TRBJ2-7 many TRBV7-9 TRBD1 CASSPRAWDSYEQYF TGTGCCAGCAGCCCACGGGCATGGGACAGCTACGAGCAGTACTTC
TRBJ2-5 many TRBV20-1 TRBD2 CSASTPGGADETQYF TGCAGTGCTTCCACCCCCGGGGGGGCAGATGAGACCCAGTACTTC
TRBJ1-3 many TRBV20-1 - CSAGDRRSGNTIYF TGCAGTGCGGGTGACAGGCGCTCTGGAAACACCATATATTTT
TRBJ2-1 many TRBV28 - CASSLPGASLWSLNNEQFF TGTGCCAGCAGTTTACCCGGGGCCTCGTTGTGGAGCCTCAACAATGAGCAGTTCTTC
TRBJ2-1 many TRBV7-9 - CASSGRGNEQFF TGTGCCAGCAGCGGTCGGGGGAATGAGCAGTTCTTC
TRBJ2-7 many TRBV11-1 - CASSFGGSYEQYF TGTGCCAGCAGCTTTGGTGGCTCCTACGAGCAGTACTTC
TRBJ2-6 many TRBV5-1 TRBD1 CASSRTGDAGANVLTF TGCGCCAGCAGCAGGACAGGGGATGCCGGGGCCAACGTCCTGACTTTC
TRBJ2-3 many TRBV2 TRBD2 CASKTSGVTDTQYF TGTGCCAGCAAAACTAGCGGGGTCACAGATACGCAGTATTTT
TRBJ1-1 many TRBV7-3 - CASSLLGGETEAFF TGTGCCAGCAGCTTACTGGGAGGGGAAACTGAAGCTTTCTTT
TRBJ2-1 many TRBV7-6 - CASSRSVEGSYNEQFF TGTGCCAGCAGCCGCAGTGTCGAAGGGTCGTACAATGAGCAGTTCTTC
TRBJ2-5 many TRBV20-1 - CSARREIAETQYF TGCAGTGCCAGAAGGGAAATAGCAGAGACCCAGTACTTC
TRBJ1-1 many TRBV10-3 - CAITEGGTEAFF TGTGCCATCACCGAAGGGGGGACTGAAGCTTTCTTT
TRBJ1-3 - TRBV29-1 - CSVVPSGNTIYF TGCAGCGTTGTGCCCTCTGGAAACACCATATATTTT
TRBJ2-7 many TRBV7-2 TRBD2 CASSRQGGGAYEQYF TGTGCCAGCAGCCGACAGGGCGGGGGGGCCTACGAGCAGTACTTC
TRBJ2-7 many TRBV14 - CASSLSIPVFEQYF TGTGCCAGCAGCCTTAGTATACCCGTTTTCGAGCAGTACTTC
TRBJ2-7 many TRBV5-6 - CASSQGSGSYEQYF TGTGCCAGCAGCCAGGGGTCTGGGAGCTACGAGCAGTACTTC
TRBJ2-7 many TRBV7-2 - CASSRDRYEQYF TGTGCCAGCAGCCGTGACAGATACGAGCAGTACTTC
TRBJ1-1 many TRBV21-1 - CASRGMPCSTEAFF TGTGCCAGCAGAGGTATGCCCTGCTCCACTGAAGCTTTCTTT
TRBJ2-5 many TRBV20-1 - CSARDLREQETQYF TGCAGTGCTAGAGATCTTAGGGAGCAAGAGACCCAGTACTTC
TRBJ1-6 many TRBV12-3/TRBV12-4 - CASSLGESYSPLHF TGTGCCAGCAGTCTAGGGGAATCTTATTCACCCCTCCACTTT